The clone carrying this T cell receptor (beta chain) was detected only a few times. Its antigen is unknown. The sample belongs to a study of T cells after yellow fever vaccination. Notes on the study in general: CD4 and CD8 compartments shared a small share of clonotypes, likely from convergent recombination.

One entry per CDR3 protein, called by TCRdb with MiXCR from the 5' RACE reads. The repertoire holds hundreds of thousands of distinct CDR3 sequences, with over 9% as singletons. The receptor's source is a man aged 25-40 years who received the YFV17D yellow fever vaccine. Specimen: PBMCs, collected on the day of the yellow fever booster vaccination.

The CDR3 region has the DNA TGTGCCAGCAGCGAAAGCGGACAGGGAACCGAGCAGTACTTC. Translation: CASSESGQGTEQYF. The chain employs TRBV7-9 and TRBJ2-7; TRBD1 aligns across 8 bases. The CDR3 runs to 14 residues. The V gene's germline CDR1 is SEHNR and CDR2 FQNEAQ (reference sequence). After removal of 5 bases from V and 6 bases from J, the junction contained 9 bases not matched to a gene.